A selection of T cell receptor beta chains follows, all from one sample in a study of blood T cell repertoires in COVID-19. Repertoires were generated with immunoSEQ multiplex PCR, while TCRdb's copy carries only in-frame clones and drops some. Of tens of thousands of clones listed, about 80% are singletons. The specimen sequenced was peripheral blood. These receptors originate from a woman aged 80 or older with acute or convalescent COVID-19. The CDR3 runs from the conserved cysteine through the conserved F or W. A D gene is named only where the DNA matches it firmly. Size values are once, few and many counts, or a class for expanded clones, and some rows have none.

J gene,D gene,clone size,V gene,CDR3 DNA,CDR3 protein
TRBJ2-5,.,few,TRBV12-3/TRBV12-4,TGTGCCAGCAGTTTCGCGCAAGAGACCCAGTACTTC,CASSFAQETQYF
TRBJ2-2,.,.,TRBV19,TGTGCCAGTAGTATAGGCGGACTTATTATGGGGACCGGGGAGCTGTTTTTT,CASSIGGLIMGTGELFF
TRBJ1-5,.,.,TRBV28,TGTGCCAGCAGTTTATTATCCAGGGGCCGCAATCAGCCCCAGCATTTT,CASSLLSRGRNQPQHF
TRBJ2-7,TRBD2,.,TRBV6-4,TGTGCCAGCAGACGACTAGCGGGGAGCTCCTACGAGCAGTACTTC,CASRRLAGSSYEQYF
TRBJ1-1,.,.,TRBV9,TGTGCCAGCAGCGTAGCTCAGGCAGGGACTGAAGCTTTCTTT,CASSVAQAGTEAFF
TRBJ2-2,TRBD2,.,TRBV10-2,TGCGCCAGCAGTGAGTCGAGACTAGCGGGAGACGGAACCGGGGAGCTGTTTTTT,CASSESRLAGDGTGELFF
TRBJ1-1,TRBD1,.,TRBV5-1,TGCGCCAGCCAGCGGACAGGGCCAAACACTGAAGCTTTCTTT,CASQRTGPNTEAFF
TRBJ2-3,.,.,TRBV6-5,TGTGCCAGCTTGCGGGGTAGAGGCAGCACAGATACGCAGTATTTT,CASLRGRGSTDTQYF
TRBJ2-1,.,.,TRBV7-9,TGTGCCAGCAGCATAGACACCGCTGACTACAATGAGCAGTTCTTC,CASSIDTADYNEQFF
TRBJ2-7,.,.,TRBV3-1/TRBV3-2,TGTGCCAGCAGCCAAGATCGGAAGGGGATAGAGCGAGAGCAGTACTTC,CASSQDRKGIEREQYF
TRBJ2-1,.,once,TRBV7-9,TGTGCCAGCAGCCAGTCCGGGGTTAGGGAGCCCGGAAATGAGCAGTTCTTC,CASSQSGVREPGNEQFF
TRBJ2-3,TRBD1,once,TRBV27,TGTGCCAGCAGTCTGCGGACAGGAGGATTGGGAGATACGCAGTATTTT,CASSLRTGGLGDTQYF
TRBJ1-5,TRBD1,.,TRBV6-4,TGTGCCAGCAGTGAACAGACAGGGAGCAATCAGCCCCAGCATTTT,CASSEQTGSNQPQHF
TRBJ2-1,.,.,TRBV19,TGTGCCAGTAGTATCGCAGGGGTCTCCTACAATGAGCAGTTCTTC,CASSIAGVSYNEQFF
TRBJ1-3,TRBD1,.,TRBV10-3,TGTGCCATCAGGCCAGGGGGCCAAAGAAACACCATATATTTT,CAIRPGGQRNTIYF
TRBJ2-7,TRBD1,.,TRBV7-9,TGTGCCAGCAGCGCCTCAGGGGGTTCGCATAAATACGAGCAGTACTTC,CASSASGGSHKYEQYF
TRBJ1-3,.,.,TRBV18,TGTGCCAGCTCAGTAGCGACCCCTGGAAACACCATATATTTT,CASSVATPGNTIYF
TRBJ2-5,TRBD1,few,TRBV5-1,TGCGCCAGCAACGAAGCTTCACCAGGGGGGACCCAGTACTTC,CASNEASPGGTQYF
TRBJ1-2,.,.,TRBV25-1,TGTGCCAGCAGTGGCCTGGCAGGGGCGGACGGCTACACCTTC,CASSGLAGADGYTF
TRBJ1-2,.,.,TRBV4-1,TGCGCCAGCAGCCAAGCCCAGGCAAATACTAACTATGGCTACACCTTC,CASSQAQANTNYGYTF
TRBJ2-2,TRBD2,.,TRBV19,TGTGCCAGTACCACCGGGAGGGTGGGGGAGCTGTTTTTT,CASTTGRVGELFF
TRBJ2-1,TRBD2,many,TRBV11-1,TGTGCCAGCAGCCCCAGCGGGAGGGCCCACAATGAGCAGTTCTTC,CASSPSGRAHNEQFF
TRBJ2-2,.,.,TRBV4-2,TGTGCCAGCAGCCAATTTGGAGGGTGGGAGGAAGGGGAGCTGTTTTTT,CASSQFGGWEEGELFF
TRBJ2-5,TRBD1,.,TRBV28,TGTGCCAGCAGTTGGGACAGGTCAGAGACCCAGTACTTC,CASSWDRSETQYF
TRBJ2-1,TRBD2,.,TRBV7-2,TGTGCCAGCAGCATTAGACTAGCGGGAGCCCGCGGTATTGAGCAGTTCTTC,CASSIRLAGARGIEQFF
TRBJ1-2,.,.,TRBV7-9,TGTGCCAGCAGCTTCAACGGTCAGGGCAGAGGCTACACCTTC,CASSFNGQGRGYTF
TRBJ2-2,.,few,TRBV9,TGTGCCAGCAGCTTAACAGGGACCGGGGAGCTGTTTTTT,CASSLTGTGELFF